The 5 T cell receptor beta chains below come from one sample, sequenced in a study of cytotoxic CD8 clonotypes in ibrutinib-treated CLL. Profiled with immunoSEQ multiplex PCR; TCRdb holds only in-frame clones, not every one. This sample yields more than 200,000 clones, of which roughly 70% are seen a single time; roughly 14% belongs to the top ten. This specimen consisted of PBMCs, obtained after 24 months of ibrutinib treatment. These TCRs come from a human donor with chronic lymphocytic leukemia.

With respect to this clone: The germline gene is not matched at one end of the junction; a read error may be the cause. This sequence joins TRBV7-7 and TRBJ2-5; 14 bases match TRBD2. This CDR3 comprises 15 residues. The V gene's germline CDR1 is SSHAT and CDR2 FNYEAQ (reference sequence). The CDR3 loop reads CASRPTSGRGETQYF. The CDR3, as DNA: TGTGCTAGCAGGCCGACTAGCGGGAGGGGGGAGACCCAGTACTTC. The full variable domain, completed using reference TRBV7-7 and TRBJ2-5, is GAGVSQSPRYKVTKRGQDVTLRCDPISSHATLYWYQQALGQGPEFLTYFNYEAQPDKSGLPSDRFSAERPEGSISTLTIQRTEQRDSAMYRCASRPTSGRGETQYFGPGTRLLVL.

The chain uses TRBV19 and TRBJ2-1; D is possibly TRBD2 (6 bases). This CDR3 is built from 10 residues. Germline-derived CDR1 and CDR2 are LNHDA and SQIVND (reference sequence). V lost 9 bases and J 16 bases, leaving 16 bases between the germline ends. The CDR3 here is CASHSGVFFF. CDR3 sequence (DNA): TGTGCCAGCCATAGCGGAGTGTTTTTCTTC.

Here the CDR3 reads CASSRAGGNPDTQYF. CDR3 nucleotide sequence: TGCGCCAGCAGCCGGGCTGGAGGGAACCCAGATACGCAGTATTTT. The chain uses TRBV4-3 and TRBJ2-3, with D possibly matching TRBD2 (6 bases). This CDR3 is 15 amino acids long. From germline, CDR1 is LGHNA and CDR2 YSLEER. V was pared by 4 bases and J by 4 bases, with 15 bases between.

The gene calls are TRBV28 and TRBJ1-1; 7 nucleotides agree with TRBD1. This CDR3 contains 15 residues. After removal of 7 bases from V and 0 bases from J, the junction contained 8 bases not matched to a gene. Per the germline V gene, CDR1 is MDHEN and CDR2 is SYDVKM. The CDR3 sequence: CASKSTGTMNTEAFF. CDR3 in DNA: TGTGCCAGCAAATCGACAGGGACAATGAACACTGAAGCTTTCTTT.

This clone was found a few times. V gene TRBV29-1 combines with J gene TRBJ1-1; D is uncertain. Germline values: CDR1 SQVTM, CDR2 ANQGSEA. Trimming stripped 0 bases from V and 1 base from J, with 3 bases between. The CDR3 runs to 12 residues. In nucleotides, the CDR3 is TGCAGCGTTGAAGAAAGGAACACTGAAGCTTTCTTT. It yields the protein CSVEERNTEAFF.